The T cell receptor (beta chain) described here comes from a study of control samples from healthy donors and cancer patients. The assay was immunoSEQ multiplex PCR, and TCRdb's table has in-frame clones only and misses some. Of under 450,000 clones listed, approximately 90% were seen once; the top ten hold around 6.4%. In this sample, this clone turned up once. The trim removed 3 bases at V and 1 base at J, leaving 7 bases unmatched. Germline V lookup: CDR1 SGDLS, CDR2 YYNGEE. The CDR3 length is 15 residues. Sequenced material: PBMCs. This sequence joins TRBV9 and TRBJ2-7; 7 nucleotides line up with TRBD1. This clonotype was obtained from a man aged 40-50 years with head and neck cancer. The CDR3 sequence: CASSARTGNSYEQYF. The DNA for the CDR3 is TGTGCCAGCAGCGCCCGGACAGGCAATTCCTACGAGCAGTACTTC.